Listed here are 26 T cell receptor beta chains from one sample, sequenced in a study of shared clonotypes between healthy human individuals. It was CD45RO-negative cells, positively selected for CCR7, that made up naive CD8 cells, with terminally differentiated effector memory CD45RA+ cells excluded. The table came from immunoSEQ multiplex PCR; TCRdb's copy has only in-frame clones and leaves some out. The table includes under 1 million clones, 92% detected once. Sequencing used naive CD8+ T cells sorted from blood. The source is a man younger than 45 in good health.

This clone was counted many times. CDR3 in DNA: TGCAGCGTTGATACGCCAGCCGGGGAGCAGTACTTC. Protein sequence: CSVDTPAGEQYF. V usage is TRBV29-1 and J usage is TRBJ2-7; no clear D. The V gene lost 3 bases and the J gene lost 7 bases, with 13 bases spanning the gap. This CDR3 comprises 12 residues. The V gene's germline CDR1 is SQVTM and CDR2 ANQGSEA.

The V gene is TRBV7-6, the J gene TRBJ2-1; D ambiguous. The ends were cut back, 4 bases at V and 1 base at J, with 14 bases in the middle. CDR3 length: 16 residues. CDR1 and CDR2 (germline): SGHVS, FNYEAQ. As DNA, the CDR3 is TGTGCCAGCAGCTCATCCTCCATTCATTCCTACAATGAGCAGTTCTTC. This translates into CASSSSSIHSYNEQFF.

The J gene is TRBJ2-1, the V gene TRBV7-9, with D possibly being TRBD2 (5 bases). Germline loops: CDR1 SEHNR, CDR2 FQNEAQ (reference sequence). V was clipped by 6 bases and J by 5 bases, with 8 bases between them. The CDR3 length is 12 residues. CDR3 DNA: TGTGCCAGCAGTGGAGCGGACAATGAGCAGTTCTTC. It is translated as CASSGADNEQFF.

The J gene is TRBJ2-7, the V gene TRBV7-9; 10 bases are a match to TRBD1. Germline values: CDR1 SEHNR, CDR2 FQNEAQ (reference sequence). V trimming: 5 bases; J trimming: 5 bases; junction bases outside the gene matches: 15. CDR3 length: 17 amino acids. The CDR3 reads CASSRIPRSGTGDEQYF. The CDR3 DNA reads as TGTGCCAGCAGCCGGATCCCCCGGTCCGGGACAGGGGACGAGCAGTACTTC.

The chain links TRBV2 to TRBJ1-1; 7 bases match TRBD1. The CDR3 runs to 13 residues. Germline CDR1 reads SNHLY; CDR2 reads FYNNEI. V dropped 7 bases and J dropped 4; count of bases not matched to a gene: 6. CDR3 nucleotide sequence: TGTGCCAGCAACCAGGGGGAGGGCACTGAAGCTTTCTTT. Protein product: CASNQGEGTEAFF. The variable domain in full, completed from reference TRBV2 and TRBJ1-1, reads EPEVTQTPSHQVTQMGQEVILRCVPISNHLYFYWYRQILGQKVEFLVSFYNNEISEKSEIFDDQFSVERPDGSNFTLKIRSTKLEDSAMYFCASNQGEGTEAFFGQGTRLTVV.

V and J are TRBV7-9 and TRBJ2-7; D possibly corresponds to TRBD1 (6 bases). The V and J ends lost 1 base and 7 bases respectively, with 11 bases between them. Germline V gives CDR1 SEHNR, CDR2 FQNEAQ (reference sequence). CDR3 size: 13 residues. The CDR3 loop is CASSLVSGDEQYF. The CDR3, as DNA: TGTGCCAGCAGCTTAGTGTCAGGGGATGAGCAGTACTTC.

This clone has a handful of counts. CDR3 DNA sequence: TGTGCCAGCACGACAGGGTCCGCCTACGAGCAGTACTTC. It codes for CASTTGSAYEQYF. The chain couples TRBV19 to TRBJ2-7; 7 bases fit TRBD1. CDR1 LNHDA and CDR2 SQIVND come from the germline V gene (reference sequence). J lost 2 bases, V lost 9 bases, and 7 bases had no gene match. The CDR3 runs 13 residues.

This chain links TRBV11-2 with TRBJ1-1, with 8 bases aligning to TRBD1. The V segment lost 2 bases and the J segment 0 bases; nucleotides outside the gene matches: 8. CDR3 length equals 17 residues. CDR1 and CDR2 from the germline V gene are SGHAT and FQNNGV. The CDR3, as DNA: TGTGCCAGCAGCTTAACCCGGGACAGGAGTATGAACACTGAAGCTTTCTTT. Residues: CASSLTRDRSMNTEAFF.

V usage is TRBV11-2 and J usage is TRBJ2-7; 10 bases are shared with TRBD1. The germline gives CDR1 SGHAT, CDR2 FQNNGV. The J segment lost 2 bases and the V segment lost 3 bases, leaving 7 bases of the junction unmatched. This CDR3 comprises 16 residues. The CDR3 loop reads CASSFNRDRGTYEQYF. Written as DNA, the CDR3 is TGTGCCAGCAGCTTTAACCGGGACAGGGGCACCTACGAGCAGTACTTC.

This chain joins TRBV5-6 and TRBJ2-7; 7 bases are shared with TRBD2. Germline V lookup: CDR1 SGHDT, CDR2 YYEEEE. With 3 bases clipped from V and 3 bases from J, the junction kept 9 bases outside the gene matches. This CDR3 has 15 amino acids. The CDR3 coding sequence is TGTGCCAGCAGCTCCGGCGGGAGTCCGTACTACGAGCAGTACTTC. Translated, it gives CASSSGGSPYYEQYF.

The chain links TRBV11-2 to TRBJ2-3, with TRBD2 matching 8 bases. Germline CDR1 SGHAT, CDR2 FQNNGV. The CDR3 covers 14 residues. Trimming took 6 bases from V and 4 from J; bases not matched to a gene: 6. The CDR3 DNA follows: TGTGCCAGCAGGGGACTAGGTTTCGCAGATACGCAGTATTTT. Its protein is CASRGLGFADTQYF.

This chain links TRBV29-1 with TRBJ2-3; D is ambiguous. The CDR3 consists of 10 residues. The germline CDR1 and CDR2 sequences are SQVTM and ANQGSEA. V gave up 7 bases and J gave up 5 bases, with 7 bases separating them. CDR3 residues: CSGVKDTQYF. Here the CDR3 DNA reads TGCAGCGGAGTGAAAGATACGCAGTATTTT.

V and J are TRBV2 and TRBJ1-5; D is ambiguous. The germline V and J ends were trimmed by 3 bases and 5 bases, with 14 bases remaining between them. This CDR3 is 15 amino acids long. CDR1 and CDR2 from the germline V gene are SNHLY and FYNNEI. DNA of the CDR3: TGTGCCAGCAGTGATAAGAACACTCCCCATCAGCCCCAGCATTTT. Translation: CASSDKNTPHQPQHF.

CDR3: CASSYSGGYSTDTQYF. The CDR3 region has the DNA TGTGCCAGCAGTTACTCGGGCGGATACAGCACAGATACGCAGTATTTT. The J gene is TRBJ2-3, the V gene TRBV6-5; D not certain. V lost 0 bases, J lost 0 bases, and 10 bases lay in between. The CDR3 extends over 16 amino acids. Germline lookup yields CDR1 MNHEY and CDR2 SVGAGI.

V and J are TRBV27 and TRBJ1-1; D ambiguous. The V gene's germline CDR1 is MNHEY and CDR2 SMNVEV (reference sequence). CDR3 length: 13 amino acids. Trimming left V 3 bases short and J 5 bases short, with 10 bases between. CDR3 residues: CASSLGARTEAFF. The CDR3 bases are TGTGCCAGCAGTTTGGGTGCTCGAACTGAAGCTTTCTTT.

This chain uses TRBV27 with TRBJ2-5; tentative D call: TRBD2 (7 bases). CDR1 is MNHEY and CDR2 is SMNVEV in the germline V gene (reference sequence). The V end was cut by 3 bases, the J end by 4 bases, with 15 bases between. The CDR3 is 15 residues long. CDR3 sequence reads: CASSFYGGLGETQYF. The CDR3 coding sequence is TGTGCCAGCAGTTTCTACGGGGGGCTAGGAGAGACCCAGTACTTC.

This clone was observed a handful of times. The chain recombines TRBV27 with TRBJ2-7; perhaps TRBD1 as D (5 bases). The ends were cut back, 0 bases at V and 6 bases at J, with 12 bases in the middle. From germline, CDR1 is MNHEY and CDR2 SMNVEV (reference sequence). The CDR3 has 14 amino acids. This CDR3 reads CASSLSRTKGEQYF. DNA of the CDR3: TGTGCCAGCAGTTTATCGCGGACAAAGGGCGAGCAGTACTTC.

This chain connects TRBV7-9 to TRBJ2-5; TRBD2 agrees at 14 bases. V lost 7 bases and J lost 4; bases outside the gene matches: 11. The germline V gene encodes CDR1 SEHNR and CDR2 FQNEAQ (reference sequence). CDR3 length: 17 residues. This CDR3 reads CASTPEGLAGEGETQYF. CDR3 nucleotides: TGTGCCAGCACCCCCGAGGGACTAGCGGGAGAGGGAGAGACCCAGTACTTC.

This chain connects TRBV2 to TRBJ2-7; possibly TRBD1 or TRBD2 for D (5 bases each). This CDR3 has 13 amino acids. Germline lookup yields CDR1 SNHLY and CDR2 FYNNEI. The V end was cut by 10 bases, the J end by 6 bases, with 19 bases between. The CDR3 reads CATSAAGAGEQYF. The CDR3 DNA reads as TGTGCCACCTCAGCGGCCGGGGCCGGCGAGCAGTACTTC. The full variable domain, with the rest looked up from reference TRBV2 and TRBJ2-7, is EPEVTQTPSHQVTQMGQEVILRCVPISNHLYFYWYRQILGQKVEFLVSFYNNEISEKSEIFDDQFSVERPDGSNFTLKIRSTKLEDSAMYFCATSAAGAGEQYFGPGTRLTVT.

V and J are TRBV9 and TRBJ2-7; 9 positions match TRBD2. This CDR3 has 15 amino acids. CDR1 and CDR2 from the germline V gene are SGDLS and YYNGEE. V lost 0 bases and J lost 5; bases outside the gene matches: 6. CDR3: CASSVDSGSGNEQYF. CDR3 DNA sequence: TGTGCCAGCAGCGTAGATAGCGGGAGTGGCAACGAGCAGTACTTC. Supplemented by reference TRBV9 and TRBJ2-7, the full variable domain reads DSGVTQTPKHLITATGQRVTLRCSPRSGDLSVYWYQQSLDQGLQFLIQYYNGEERAKGNILERFSAQQFPDLHSELNLSSLELGDSALYFCASSVDSGSGNEQYFGPGTRLTVT.

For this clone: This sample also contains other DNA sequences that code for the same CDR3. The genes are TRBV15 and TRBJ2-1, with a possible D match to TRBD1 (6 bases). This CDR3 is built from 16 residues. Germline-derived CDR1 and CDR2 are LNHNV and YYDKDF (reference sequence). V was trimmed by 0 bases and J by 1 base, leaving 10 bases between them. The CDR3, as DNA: TGTGCCACCAGCAGAGATCGAGGGGGATCCTACAATGAGCAGTTCTTC. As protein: CATSRDRGGSYNEQFF.

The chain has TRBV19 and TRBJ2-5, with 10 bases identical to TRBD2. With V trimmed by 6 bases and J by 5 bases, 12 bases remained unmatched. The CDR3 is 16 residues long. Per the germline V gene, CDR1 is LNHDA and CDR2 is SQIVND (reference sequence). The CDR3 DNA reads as TGTGCCAGTAGCGCCTCATCTAGCGGGAGACCGGAGACCCAGTACTTC. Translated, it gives CASSASSSGRPETQYF.

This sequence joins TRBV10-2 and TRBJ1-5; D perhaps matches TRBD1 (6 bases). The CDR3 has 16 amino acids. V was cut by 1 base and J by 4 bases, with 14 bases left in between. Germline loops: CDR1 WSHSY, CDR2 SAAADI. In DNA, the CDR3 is TGCGCCAGCAGTGAGTTGAAGACAGGTGGGAATCAGCCCCAGCATTTT. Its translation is CASSELKTGGNQPQHF.

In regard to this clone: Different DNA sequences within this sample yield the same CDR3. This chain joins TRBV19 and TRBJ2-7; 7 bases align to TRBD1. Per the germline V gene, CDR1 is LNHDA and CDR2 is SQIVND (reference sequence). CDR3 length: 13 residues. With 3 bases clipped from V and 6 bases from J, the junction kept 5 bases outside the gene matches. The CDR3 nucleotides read TGTGCCAGTAGTATCGGGGCAGGGGGCGAGCAGTACTTC. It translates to CASSIGAGGEQYF. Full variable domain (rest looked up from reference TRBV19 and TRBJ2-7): DGGITQSPKYLFRKEGQNVTLSCEQNLNHDAMYWYRQDPGQGLRLIYYSQIVNDFQKGDIAEGYSVSREKKESFPLTVTSAQKNPTAFYLCASSIGAGGEQYFGPGTRLTVT.

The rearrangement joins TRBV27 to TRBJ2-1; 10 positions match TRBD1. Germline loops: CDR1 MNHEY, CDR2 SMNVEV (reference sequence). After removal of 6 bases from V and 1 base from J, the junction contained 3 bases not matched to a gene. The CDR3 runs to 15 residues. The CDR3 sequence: CASRLGQGSYNEQFF. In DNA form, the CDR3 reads TGTGCCAGCAGGCTGGGACAGGGGTCCTACAATGAGCAGTTCTTC.

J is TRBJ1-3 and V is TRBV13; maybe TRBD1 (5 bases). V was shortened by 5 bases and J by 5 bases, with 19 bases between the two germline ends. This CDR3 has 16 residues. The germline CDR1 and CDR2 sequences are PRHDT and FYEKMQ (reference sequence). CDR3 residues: CASSTRSGSERNTIYF. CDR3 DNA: TGTGCCAGCAGCACGAGATCAGGGTCAGAACGAAACACCATATATTTT.